This entry lists 20 T cell receptor beta chains sequenced from one sample in a study of low-dose radiotherapy and immunotherapy resistance in tumors. Gene-specific TRAV and TRBV primers were used for first-strand cDNA, covering alpha and beta chains. TCRs were amplified for about 18 PCR cycles with a constant-region primer and V-primer adapter. TCRdb redid the calling of the reads with MiXCR, one entry per CDR3 protein. The sample contains 30,000 to 50,000 distinct CDR3 sequences, 30% to 35% of which appear only once. The time point: before trial treatment. Sequenced material: PBMCs, taken before treatment. These receptors were taken from a male donor with gallbladder cancer.

This clonotype was observed at least ten times. The V call is TRBV12-3 or TRBV12-4, the J call TRBJ2-5; the D gene is possibly TRBD2 (5 bases). V lost 6 bases to trimming and J lost 5 bases, with 13 bases between them. This CDR3 has 13 residues. Here the CDR3 DNA reads TGTGCCAGCAGCCTGGACTTCCGGGAGACCCAGTACTTC. It specifies CASSLDFRETQYF.

The chain is built from TRBV12-3 or TRBV12-4 and TRBJ1-1, with 8 bases fitting TRBD1. Trimming cost V 6 bases and J 4 bases; bases outside gene matches: 4. This CDR3 has 13 residues. Here the CDR3 DNA reads TGTGCCAGCAGCTTCAGGGGGCCCACTGAAGCTTTCTTT. This sequence encodes CASSFRGPTEAFF.

This clonotype came up many times. The rearrangement links TRBV3-1 to TRBJ2-1; 9 bases are a match to TRBD2. Germline trimming cut 6 bases from V and 8 bases from J; bases unmatched to any gene: 5. Germline CDR1 and CDR2: LGHDT and YNNKEL (reference sequence). The CDR3 contains 13 residues. The CDR3 region is CASSQGLADEQFF. CDR3 nucleotides: TGTGCCAGCAGTCAGGGACTAGCAGATGAGCAGTTCTTC.

The gene calls are TRBV19 and TRBJ1-4; D remains ambiguous. Trimming left V 7 bases short and J 6 bases short, with 18 bases between. Germline assignment: CDR1 LNHDA and CDR2 SQIVND (reference sequence). CDR3 size: 15 residues. CDR3 coding DNA: TGTGCCAGTACCCCCCTGCTCTCCGTGGATGAAAAACTGTTTTTT. Protein product: CASTPLLSVDEKLFF.

This clonotype rates as medium-sized. V is TRBV28 and J is TRBJ2-3; TRBD2 matches 7 bases. J gave up 2 bases and V 7 bases, and 12 bases lay outside the gene matches. This CDR3 has 16 residues. CDR1 is MDHEN and CDR2 is SYDVKM in the germline V gene. CDR3 nucleotide sequence: TGTGCCAGCACCCCCGGGGGAGGGATACCCACAGATACGCAGTATTTT. This sequence encodes CASTPGGGIPTDTQYF.

This clonotype was seen at least ten times. The V and J genes are TRBV19 and TRBJ2-5; tentatively, D is TRBD1 (6 bases). Germline V gene sequence: CDR1 LNHDA, CDR2 SQIVND (reference sequence). The V end lost 4 bases, the J end lost 7 bases, and 19 bases lay between the germline ends. The CDR3 consists of 15 residues. The CDR3 DNA reads TGTGCCAGTAGTAGCTTGGGGGCCGTGCTGGGGACCCAGTACTTC. Translated: CASSSLGAVLGTQYF.

The chain combines TRBV10-3 with TRBJ1-5; perhaps TRBD1 as D (5 bases). This CDR3 spans 14 amino acids. Germline CDR1 and CDR2: ENHRY and SYGVKD. Trimming shortened V by 4 bases and J by 4 bases, and 11 bases separated the two germline ends. CDR3 in DNA: TGTGCCATCAGTGGGGGCAGGGCAAATCAGCCCCAGCATTTT. Encoded protein: CAISGGRANQPQHF.

This clonotype was detected many times. The chain combines TRBV11-3 with TRBJ2-2, with D perhaps given as TRBD1 or TRBD2 (5 bases each). Between the trimmed V and J ends, which lost 3 bases and 0 bases, there was a span of 11 bases. The CDR3 loop spans 16 amino acids. CDR1 and CDR2 from the germline V gene are SGHNT and YENEEA. As DNA, the CDR3 is TGTGCCAGCAGCTTCCAGAGGGGCCCGAACACCGGGGAGCTGTTTTTT. Protein: CASSFQRGPNTGELFF. Variable domain in full (rest from reference TRBV11-3 and TRBJ2-2): EAGVVQSPRYKIIEKKQPVAFWCNPISGHNTLYWYLQNLGQGPELLIRYENEEAVDDSQLPKDRFSAERLKGVDSTLKIQPAELGDSAVYLCASSFQRGPNTGELFFGEGSRLTVL.

The table lists this clonotype with many counts. This sequence joins TRBV6-4 and TRBJ1-5; TRBD1 might be the D (5 bases). Deletions cut 5 bases from V and 1 base from J, with 6 bases between. Germline CDR1 is MRHNA and CDR2 is SNTAGT. The CDR3 is 13 residues long. DNA of the CDR3: TGTGCCAGCAGTAGGGACAGCAATCAGCCCCAGCATTTT. This gives the protein CASSRDSNQPQHF.

This rearrangement joins TRBV12-3 or TRBV12-4 to TRBJ2-2, with no clear D. This CDR3 is 12 amino acids long. The ends were cut back, 2 bases at V and 6 bases at J, with 4 bases in the middle. The CDR3, as DNA: TGTGCCAGCAGTTTATTTGCCGGGGAGCTGTTTTTT. Encoded protein: CASSLFAGELFF.

This clonotype appeared a few times. The gene calls are TRBV19 and TRBJ2-2; TRBD1 agrees at 8 bases. J was trimmed by 4 bases and V by 6 bases; bases with no gene match: 7. The germline V gene has CDR1 LNHDA and CDR2 SQIVND (reference sequence). The CDR3 length is 15 residues. The DNA of the CDR3 is TGTGCCAGTAGACCGGACAGGGCTAGCACCGGGGAGCTGTTTTTT. Protein: CASRPDRASTGELFF.

The table lists this clonotype with many counts. The chain combines TRBV20-1 with TRBJ2-3; D gene ambiguous. Deletions cut 3 bases from V and 5 bases from J, with 9 bases between. The CDR3 covers 12 residues. The V gene's germline CDR1 is DFQATT and CDR2 SNEGSKA (reference sequence). DNA for the CDR3: TGCAGTGCTAGCCTCCGAGGAGATACGCAGTATTTT. It translates to CSASLRGDTQYF.

The table lists this clonotype with many counts. This rearrangement joins TRBV12-3 or TRBV12-4 to TRBJ2-3, with D maybe TRBD1 (5 bases). This CDR3 is built from 15 residues. Trimming removed 3 bases from V and 0 bases from J, with 10 bases in between. The CDR3 bases are TGTGCCAGCAGTTTGCTGACAGATAGCACAGATACGCAGTATTTT. Protein sequence: CASSLLTDSTDTQYF.

This clonotype was counted many times. The chain has TRBV19 and TRBJ2-1; D possibly corresponds to TRBD2 (5 bases). The ends were cut back, 2 bases at V and 8 bases at J, with 10 bases in the middle. Germline CDR1 and CDR2: LNHDA and SQIVND (reference sequence). This CDR3 is 13 amino acids long. The CDR3 coding sequence is TGTGCCAGTAGTATACGGCTAGCCTATGAGCAGTTCTTC. Translating it yields CASSIRLAYEQFF. The full variable domain, its missing parts supplied by reference TRBV19 and TRBJ2-1, is DGGITQSPKYLFRKEGQNVTLSCEQNLNHDAMYWYRQDPGQGLRLIYYSQIVNDFQKGDIAEGYSVSREKKESFPLTVTSAQKNPTAFYLCASSIRLAYEQFFGPGTRLTVL.

In its sample, this clonotype was seen many times. The rearrangement uses TRBV13 and TRBJ2-7; D is undetermined. Germline CDR1 and CDR2: PRHDT and FYEKMQ (reference sequence). The CDR3 sequence is 14 residues long. The V end was cut by 5 bases, the J end by 1 base, with 12 bases between. DNA of the CDR3: TGTGCCAGCAGCCCCCCCCTGGGGTCCTACGAGCAGTACTTC. Translated: CASSPPLGSYEQYF.

Remarks on this clonotype: A far larger clone is one nucleotide away, so this likely arose from a read error. The chain links TRBV28 to TRBJ2-1; 9 nucleotides agree with TRBD1. Germline V gene data show CDR1 as MDHEN and CDR2 as SYDVKM. Trimming took 9 bases from V and 10 from J; bases not matched to a gene: 13. The CDR3 totals 14 residues. CDR3 DNA: TGTGCCAGAGATCCCCGGGACAGGGTCTACGAGCAGTTCTTC. This gives the protein CARDPRDRVYEQFF.

V is TRBV9 and J is TRBJ2-3; no clear D. CDR3 length equals 13 residues. V lost 3 bases and J 2 bases, leaving 7 bases between the germline ends. Per the germline V gene, CDR1 is SGDLS and CDR2 is YYNGEE. CDR3 in DNA: TGTGCCAGCAGCGGAACTCCCACAGATACGCAGTATTTT. Translated, it gives CASSGTPTDTQYF.

This clonotype came up many times. The rearrangement links TRBV5-1 to TRBJ1-5; the D is unclear. The CDR3 is made up of 15 amino acids. Trimming took off 1 base at V and 0 bases at J, with 8 bases between the two ends. The germline CDR1 and CDR2 sequences are SGHRS and YFSETQ. In DNA, the CDR3 is TGCGCCAGCAGCTTGATACCCGATAGCAATCAGCCCCAGCATTTT. It translates to CASSLIPDSNQPQHF.

This clonotype was observed a few times. CDR3 amino acids: CASSLGGTGGPYGYTF. The DNA of the CDR3 is TGTGCCAGCAGCTTGGGCGGGACAGGGGGTCCCTATGGCTACACCTTC. This chain joins TRBV5-6 and TRBJ1-2, with 11 nucleotides matching TRBD1. This CDR3 comprises 16 residues. Per the germline V gene, CDR1 is SGHDT and CDR2 is YYEEEE. The ends lost 0 bases at V and 4 bases at J; junction bases unmatched: 5.

Sample share makes this clonotype medium-sized. This sequence joins TRBV24-1 and TRBJ1-4; D not certain. This CDR3 has 13 residues. V lost 5 bases and J 4 bases, leaving 7 bases between the germline ends. Germline CDR1 KGHDR, CDR2 SFDVKD. CDR3 nucleotides: TGTGCCACCAGTGCCGGCGGTAATGAAAAACTGTTTTTT. Its translation is CATSAGGNEKLFF.